This T cell receptor beta chain was identified during a study of post-analysis software for immune sequencing data. Notes on the study in general: Roughly five TRBV segments were significantly more frequent in patients than in controls. TRBV5-6, TRBV5-1 and TRBV20-1 were among these segments. When the samples were clustered directly with F measure, those that had been prepared in the same batch showed strong co-clustering.

With regard to this clonotype: Its antigen is not known.

The CDR3 runs to 16 residues. The ends were cut back, 0 bases at V and 5 bases at J, with 16 bases in the middle. CDR1 and CDR2 from the germline V gene are MNHEY and SVGEGT. Included in the TCR beta cDNA libraries were unique molecular identifiers. Input populations of about 1 to 11 million T cells gave rise to approximately 500,000 cDNA molecules. Using its own MiXCR run on the PCR reads, TCRdb lists one record per CDR3 protein. The sample has 750,000 to 900,000 distinct CDR3 sequences, 46% seen once. The TCR was taken from a girl between 10 and 17 years old with multiple sclerosis. Source material: blood. V usage is TRBV6-2 or TRBV6-3 and J usage is TRBJ2-5, with D maybe TRBD1 (5 bases). CDR3 DNA: TGTGCCAGCAGTTACTCGCCACAGGACGTCCGCGAGACCCAGTACTTC. Translation gives CASSYSPQDVRETQYF.